This TCR beta chain came from a study of cytomegalovirus exposure and HLA in healthy donors. General study points: In vitro experiments confirmed that a few CMV-associated chains were specific for CMV antigens. Researchers had no immune exposure information except CMV serostatus available.

V was trimmed by 2 bases and J by 9 bases, leaving 8 bases between them. The germline V gene encodes CDR1 LNHNV and CDR2 YYDKDF (reference sequence). This CDR3 is built from 13 residues. For this clone: Its cognate antigen is unknown.

PCR employed 60 Vbeta and 13 Jbeta primers. Sequenced by immunoSEQ multiplex PCR; TCRdb stores in-frame clones only, minus some. Of 100,000 to 150,000 clones in the sample, around 67% were seen once. Sequencing was performed on PBMCs. The TCR was taken from a man in his 60s in good health and CMV-seropositive. The chain carries TRBV15 and TRBJ1-6; D remains unclear. CDR3 in DNA: TGTGCCACCAGCAGAATCGAGGCTTCACCCCTCCACTTT. This encodes CATSRIEASPLHF.